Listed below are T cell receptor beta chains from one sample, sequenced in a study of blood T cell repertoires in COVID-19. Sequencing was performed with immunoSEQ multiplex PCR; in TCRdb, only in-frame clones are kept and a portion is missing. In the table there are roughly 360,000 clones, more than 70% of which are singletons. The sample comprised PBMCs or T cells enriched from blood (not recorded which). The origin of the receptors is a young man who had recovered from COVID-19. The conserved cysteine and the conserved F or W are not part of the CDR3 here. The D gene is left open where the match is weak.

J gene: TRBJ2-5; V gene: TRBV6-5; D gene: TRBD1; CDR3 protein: ASSKDRLQETQY
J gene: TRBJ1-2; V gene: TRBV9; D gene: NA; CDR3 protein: ASSVPSLGYT
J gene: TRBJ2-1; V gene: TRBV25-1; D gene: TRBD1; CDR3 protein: ASSELQGSVNEQF
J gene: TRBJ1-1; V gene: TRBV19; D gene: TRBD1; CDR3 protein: ASSRRDRDIFVAF
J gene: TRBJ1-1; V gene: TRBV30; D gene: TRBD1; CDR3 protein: AWDRGSEAF
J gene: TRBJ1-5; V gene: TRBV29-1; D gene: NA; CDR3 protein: SVLVGLGGNQPQH
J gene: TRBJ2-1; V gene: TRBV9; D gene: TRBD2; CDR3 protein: ASSAFLLAEYSSYNEQF
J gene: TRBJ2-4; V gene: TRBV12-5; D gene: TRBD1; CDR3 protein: ASGTGQPRGKNIQY
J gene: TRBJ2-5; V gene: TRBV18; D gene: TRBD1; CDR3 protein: ASSPTGVRETQY
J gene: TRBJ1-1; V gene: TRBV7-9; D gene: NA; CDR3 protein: ASSLGTDKLENTEAF
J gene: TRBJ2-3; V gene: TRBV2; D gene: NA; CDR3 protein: ASSSQATDTQY
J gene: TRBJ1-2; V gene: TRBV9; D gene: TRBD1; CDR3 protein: ASSVSGTGKNYGYT
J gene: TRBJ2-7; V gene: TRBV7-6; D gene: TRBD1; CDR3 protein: ASSLYTGQGTEQY
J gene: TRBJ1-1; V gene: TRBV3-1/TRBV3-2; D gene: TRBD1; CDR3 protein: ASSQEQGGKAF
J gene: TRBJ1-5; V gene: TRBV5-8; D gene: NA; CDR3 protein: ASSLAQGSVQPQH
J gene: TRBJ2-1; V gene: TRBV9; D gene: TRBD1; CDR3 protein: ASSVGGQGDEQF
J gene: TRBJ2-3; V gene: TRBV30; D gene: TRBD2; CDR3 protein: AWSLGLATQY
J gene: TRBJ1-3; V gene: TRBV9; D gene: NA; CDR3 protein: ASSVGGVDTIY
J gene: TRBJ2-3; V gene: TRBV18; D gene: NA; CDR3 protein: ASSDSQARTNTQY
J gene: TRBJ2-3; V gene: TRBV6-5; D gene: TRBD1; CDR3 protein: ASCRSTGATDTQY